This is a list of T cell receptor beta chains from one sample in a study of regulatory T cells in long-lasting Graves disease. TCRdb passed the multiplex PCR reads through MiXCR, listing each CDR3 protein once. The repertoire holds 500,000 or so distinct CDR3 sequences, around 15% seen once, with approximately 17% in the top ten. These sequences were also reported in another study, on T cells in Graves' hyperthyroidism and ophthalmopathy.

Sequences were derived from peripheral blood mononuclear cells (PBMCs), sampled at new diagnosis, from a patient treated with antithyroid drugs. Receptor source: a woman in her forties or fifties with Graves disease. The CDR3 runs from the conserved cysteine through the conserved F or W. D genes are given only for firm matches. Rows give clone size only sometimes, using once, few, many, or a class for an expanded clone.

TGTGCCAGCAGTTTACGGCGGGACAGTTACAGCTATGGCTACACCTTC | CASSLRRDSYSYGYTF | TRBV28 | 16 | TRBJ1-2 | TRBD1 | few
TGTGCCAGCAGTTACGGGCTAAGGGGGGGTGTGAAGAATGAGCAGTTCTTC | CASSYGLRGGVKNEQFF | TRBV6-2/TRBV6-3 | 17 | TRBJ2-1 | . | many
TGTGCCAGCAGCTTTGCGGGAGAAAACAATGAGCAGTTCTTC | CASSFAGENNEQFF | TRBV5-4 | 14 | TRBJ2-1 | TRBD2 | .
TGTGCCAGCATACCCGGGGCTATGAACACTGAAGCTTTCTTT | CASIPGAMNTEAFF | TRBV2 | 14 | TRBJ1-1 | . | many
TGTGCCAGCAGCTTAGCCACTAGCGGGAGACCCACCGGGGAGCTGTTTTTT | CASSLATSGRPTGELFF | TRBV7-2 | 17 | TRBJ2-2 | TRBD2 | many
TGTGCCAGCAGCCTTGGGGGGGTCAGGGAAAAACTGTTTTTT | CASSLGGVREKLFF | TRBV28 | 14 | TRBJ1-4 | . | many
TGTGCCAGCAGGGGGTTCGGTGTAGATACGCAGTATTTT | CASRGFGVDTQYF | TRBV28 | 13 | TRBJ2-3 | . | many
TGTGCCAGCAGTTTGGACAGGGAGGATCAGCCCCAGCATTTT | CASSLDREDQPQHF | TRBV28 | 14 | TRBJ1-5 | TRBD1 | many
TGTGCCAGCAGTTACTCGAGCGTGGACATCCGTTTCTACGAGCAGTACTTC | CASSYSSVDIRFYEQYF | TRBV6-5 | 17 | TRBJ2-7 | . | many
TGTGCCTGGAGATCTAGCGGGCTGGGAGAGCAGTACTTC | CAWRSSGLGEQYF | TRBV30 | 13 | TRBJ2-7 | TRBD2 | few
TGTGCCAGCAAGAGGGACTTTAAGAACACTGAAGCTTTCTTT | CASKRDFKNTEAFF | TRBV6-1 | 14 | TRBJ1-1 | . | .
TGCGCCAGCAGCTTGGGCGATTTTTACTACGAGCAGTACTTC | CASSLGDFYYEQYF | TRBV5-1 | 14 | TRBJ2-7 | . | few
TGCAGCGTTTTGACAGGGAGGGATCAGCCCCAGCATTTT | CSVLTGRDQPQHF | TRBV29-1 | 13 | TRBJ1-5 | TRBD1 | many
TGCAGCGTTGCCCGACTAGCGGGAGGTTCCTACAATGGGCAGTTCTTC | CSVARLAGGSYNGQFF | TRBV29-1 | 16 | TRBJ2-1 | TRBD2 | .
TGTGCCAGCCATGGACTAGCGGGCCATACGCAGTATTTT | CASHGLAGHTQYF | TRBV6-2/TRBV6-3 | 13 | TRBJ2-3 | TRBD2 | many
TGCAGTGCCCATCTAGAGGGGGTTTGGTGGGGAAATGAGCAGTTCTTC | CSAHLEGVWWGNEQFF | TRBV20-1 | 16 | TRBJ2-1 | . | many
TGCAGTGCTAGAGCCTCGGGGACGGTGGCTGAAGCTTTCTTT | CSARASGTVAEAFF | TRBV20-1 | 14 | TRBJ1-1 | . | .
TGTGCCAGCAGCGTACCAACGGAAGTCCGGTTTTACGAGCAGTACTTC | CASSVPTEVRFYEQYF | TRBV9 | 16 | TRBJ2-7 | . | .
TGCGCCAGCAGCCGGGACAGGTCCTACGAGCAGTACTTC | CASSRDRSYEQYF | TRBV5-5 | 13 | TRBJ2-7 | TRBD1 | many
TGTGCCAGTAGTGATCAACCGGGACTAGCGGGAGGGAATGAGCAGTTCTTC | CASSDQPGLAGGNEQFF | TRBV19 | 17 | TRBJ2-1 | TRBD2 | many
TGTGCCAGCAGCCAGGGACTAGCGGGAGGATATGAGCAGTTCTTC | CASSQGLAGGYEQFF | TRBV5-6 | 15 | TRBJ2-1 | TRBD2 | few
TGTGCCAGCGGAGAGGCGCAGTACGAGCAGTACTTC | CASGEAQYEQYF | TRBV6-2/TRBV6-3 | 12 | TRBJ2-7 | . | many
TGTGCCAGCATCTCGGTTAGCGGGCCTTCCTACGAGCAGTACTTC | CASISVSGPSYEQYF | TRBV6-1 | 15 | TRBJ2-7 | TRBD2 | .
TGTGCCAGCAGCTTAACCTCCCGGCCTAGCGGGAGCCTCAATGAGCAGTTCTTC | CASSLTSRPSGSLNEQFF | TRBV7-9 | 18 | TRBJ2-1 | TRBD2 | .
TGTGCCAGCAGCCAAGATCTGGGGGTTAGGGGCTACACCTTC | CASSQDLGVRGYTF | TRBV6-1 | 14 | TRBJ1-2 | . | once
TGTGCCAGCAGTTCATTAGCGGGAAGGACCGGGGAGCTGTTTTTT | CASSSLAGRTGELFF | TRBV27 | 15 | TRBJ2-2 | TRBD2 | many
TGTGCCAGCAGTGAAGCGGGAGGGTTTGAGATGAACACTGAAGCTTTCTTT | CASSEAGGFEMNTEAFF | TRBV6-1 | 17 | TRBJ1-1 | . | many
TGTGCCAGCAGCCGCAGGGTTAGGGGATCCTACGAGCAGTACTTC | CASSRRVRGSYEQYF | TRBV28 | 15 | TRBJ2-7 | . | once
TGCGCCAGCAGCCCAGGGGCGGGAGGACAAGAGACCCAGTACTTC | CASSPGAGGQETQYF | TRBV5-1 | 15 | TRBJ2-5 | TRBD2 | few
TGTGCCAGCAACGATCTTTTATACGCGACCTACGAGCAGTACTTC | CASNDLLYATYEQYF | TRBV7-8 | 15 | TRBJ2-7 | . | few
TGTGCCAGTAGTATTGGGGGGGCGAGCGCCGGGGAGCTGTTTTTT | CASSIGGASAGELFF | TRBV19 | 15 | TRBJ2-2 | . | .
TGTGCCTGGAAGAAGGTGTACGAGCAGTACTTC | CAWKKVYEQYF | TRBV30 | 11 | TRBJ2-7 | . | many
TGTGCCAGCAGCCAAGGCTTGGACAGGGCGGTAGAGACCCAGTACTTC | CASSQGLDRAVETQYF | TRBV4-1 | 16 | TRBJ2-5 | TRBD1 | few
TGTGCCAGCAGAACGACAGGGGGGCCTAATCAGCCCCAGCATTTT | CASRTTGGPNQPQHF | TRBV5-8 | 15 | TRBJ1-5 | TRBD1 | .
TGTGCCAGCATCGGGACAGGGGGATCCGGCACTGAAGCTTTCTTT | CASIGTGGSGTEAFF | TRBV28 | 15 | TRBJ1-1 | TRBD1 | many
TGTGCCAGCAGCTTAGGCCCTGATATCGGCTACGAGCAGTACTTC | CASSLGPDIGYEQYF | TRBV7-6 | 15 | TRBJ2-7 | . | many
TGTGCCAGCAGCTTACGAAGGTCTAGCACTGAAGCTTTCTTT | CASSLRRSSTEAFF | TRBV7-3 | 14 | TRBJ1-1 | . | many
TGTGCCAGCAGCTTAGGGGTAGCGGGAGGTAATGAGCAGTTCTTC | CASSLGVAGGNEQFF | TRBV7-3 | 15 | TRBJ2-1 | TRBD2 | .
TGTGCCAGCAGCGTAGGGACGGAGTTCTACGAGCAGTACTTC | CASSVGTEFYEQYF | TRBV9 | 14 | TRBJ2-7 | . | .
TGTGCCAGTAGTATAGATCCCGGGACTATTACGCAGTATTTT | CASSIDPGTITQYF | TRBV19 | 14 | TRBJ2-3 | TRBD2 | .
TGCAGTGCCCCCCAGCGGGACTCCTACGAGCAGTACTTC | CSAPQRDSYEQYF | TRBV20-1 | 13 | TRBJ2-7 | TRBD2 | .
TGTGCCAGCAGTTTTGGGCAGGGGGGTGGTGAAAAACTGTTTTTT | CASSFGQGGGEKLFF | TRBV28 | 15 | TRBJ1-4 | TRBD1 | many